The rows below give T cell receptor beta chains drawn from one sample of a study of chemoradiotherapy in HPV16-positive cancers. Profiling relied on immunoSEQ multiplex PCR, and the TCRdb table lists in-frame clones only, not all of them. The table shows 13,000 to 15,000 clones, with roughly 90% occurring only once. The sample was blood, taken from a patient who underwent chemoradiotherapy. These receptors were taken from a human donor with HPV-associated anogenital cancer. The CDR3 runs from the conserved cysteine through the conserved F or W.

j_gene | v_gene | CDR3aa
TRBJ1-2 | TRBV10-3 | CAISYGQGADYGYTF
TRBJ2-7 | TRBV18 | CASSPIGQGADEQYF
TRBJ2-2 | TRBV18 | CASSPRDRELFF
TRBJ1-1 | TRBV10-3 | CAIAKDSFTEAFF
TRBJ1-1 | TRBV7-3 | CASSYDGRNTEAFF
TRBJ2-1 | TRBV21-1 | CASSNGWEDEQFF
TRBJ2-7 | TRBV19 | CASSPTSVGPYEQYF
TRBJ2-5 | TRBV6-1 | CASSEGAGAPLSQYF
TRBJ2-3 | TRBV5-4 | CASPEEGKTDTQYF
TRBJ1-6 | TRBV7-4 | CASSSRKWERSYNSPLHF
TRBJ2-2 | TRBV5-8 | CASSLGQGFTGELFF
TRBJ2-5 | TRBV4-1 | CASSYDSWGAAETQYF
TRBJ2-3 | TRBV7-2 | CASSLQSGSTDTQYF
TRBJ1-2 | TRBV11-1 | CASSITGLPYGYTF
TRBJ1-4 | TRBV19 | CASSIRPRAEKLFF
TRBJ1-6 | TRBV19 | CASSDRGNPPLHF
TRBJ2-3 | TRBV5-1 | CASSPTSGGPKYF
TRBJ1-4 | TRBV11-1 | CASSSGVYEKLFF
TRBJ1-5 | TRBV15 | CATSRDPRGRSNQPQHF
TRBJ1-5 | TRBV7-2 | CASSAQGLSNQPQHF